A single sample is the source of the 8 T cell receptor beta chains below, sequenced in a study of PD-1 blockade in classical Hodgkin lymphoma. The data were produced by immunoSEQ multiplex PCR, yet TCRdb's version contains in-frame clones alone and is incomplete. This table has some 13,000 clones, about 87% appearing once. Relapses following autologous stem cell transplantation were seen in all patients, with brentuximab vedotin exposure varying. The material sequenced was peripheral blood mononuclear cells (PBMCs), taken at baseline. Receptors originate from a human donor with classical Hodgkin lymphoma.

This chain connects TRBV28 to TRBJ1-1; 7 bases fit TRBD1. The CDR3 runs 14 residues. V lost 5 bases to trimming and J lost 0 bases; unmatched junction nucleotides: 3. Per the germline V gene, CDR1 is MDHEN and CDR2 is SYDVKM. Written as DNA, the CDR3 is TGTGCCAGCAGTGGGGACAGAGTGAACACTGAAGCTTTCTTT. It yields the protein CASSGDRVNTEAFF. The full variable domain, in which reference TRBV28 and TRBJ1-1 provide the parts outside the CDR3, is DVKVTQSSRYLVKRTGEKVFLECVQDMDHENMFWYRQDPGLGLRLIYFSYDVKMKEKGDIPEGYSVSREKKERFSLILESASTNQTSMYLCASSGDRVNTEAFFGQGTRLTVV.

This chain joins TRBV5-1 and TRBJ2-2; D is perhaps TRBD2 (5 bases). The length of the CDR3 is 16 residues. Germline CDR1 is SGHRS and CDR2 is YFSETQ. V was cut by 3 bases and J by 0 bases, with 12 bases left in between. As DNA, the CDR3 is TGCGCCAGCAGCTCAACAACCGGGACGAACACCGGGGAGCTGTTTTTT. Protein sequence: CASSSTTGTNTGELFF.

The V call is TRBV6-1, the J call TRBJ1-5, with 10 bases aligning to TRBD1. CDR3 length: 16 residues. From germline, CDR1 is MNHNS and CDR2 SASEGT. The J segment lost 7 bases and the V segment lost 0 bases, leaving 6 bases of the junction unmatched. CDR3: CASSEARDRGWQPQHF. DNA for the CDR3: TGTGCCAGCAGTGAAGCCCGGGACAGGGGTTGGCAGCCCCAGCATTTT.

CDR3 residues: CASSLGGGVVNGYTF. For the CDR3, the DNA is TGTGCCAGCAGCTTAGGTGGAGGGGTAGTCAATGGCTACACCTTC. The chain couples TRBV7-9 to TRBJ1-2; perhaps TRBD1 as D (5 bases). The CDR3 spans 15 residues. Trimming took off 1 base at V and 6 bases at J, with 15 bases between the two ends. In germline, CDR1 is SEHNR, CDR2 FQNEAQ (reference sequence). Supplemented by reference TRBV7-9 and TRBJ1-2, the full variable domain reads DTGVSQNPRHKITKRGQNVTFRCDPISEHNRLYWYRQTLGQGPEFLTYFQNEAQLEKSRLLSDRFSAERPKGSFSTLEIQRTEQGDSAMYLCASSLGGGVVNGYTFGSGTRLTVV.

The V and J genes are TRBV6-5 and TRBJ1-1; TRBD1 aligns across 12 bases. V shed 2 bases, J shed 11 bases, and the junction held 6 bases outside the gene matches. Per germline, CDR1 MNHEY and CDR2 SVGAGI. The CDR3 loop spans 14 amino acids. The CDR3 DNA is TGTGCCAGCAGTTACGATTTGGGACAGGGGGCTGCTTTCTTT. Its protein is CASSYDLGQGAAFF.

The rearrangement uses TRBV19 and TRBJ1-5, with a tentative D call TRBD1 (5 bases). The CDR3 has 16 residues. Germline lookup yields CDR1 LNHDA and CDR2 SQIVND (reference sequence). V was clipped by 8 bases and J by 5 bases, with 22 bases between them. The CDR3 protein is CASLSWGSGIDQPQHF. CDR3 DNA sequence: TGTGCCAGTCTTTCGTGGGGGAGCGGTATTGATCAGCCCCAGCATTTT.

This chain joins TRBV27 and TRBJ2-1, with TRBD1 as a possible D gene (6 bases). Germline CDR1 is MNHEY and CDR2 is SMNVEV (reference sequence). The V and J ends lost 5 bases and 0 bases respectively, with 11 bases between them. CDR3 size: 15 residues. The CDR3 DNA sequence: TGTGCCAGCAGTCCGGACAGAAGCTCCTACAATGAGCAGTTCTTC. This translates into CASSPDRSSYNEQFF.

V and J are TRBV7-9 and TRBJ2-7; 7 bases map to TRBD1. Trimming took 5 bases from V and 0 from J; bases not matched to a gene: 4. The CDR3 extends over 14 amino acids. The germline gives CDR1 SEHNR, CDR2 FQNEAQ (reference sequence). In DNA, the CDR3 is TGTGCCAGCAGCATAACAGGGGACTCCTACGAGCAGTACTTC. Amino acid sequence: CASSITGDSYEQYF.